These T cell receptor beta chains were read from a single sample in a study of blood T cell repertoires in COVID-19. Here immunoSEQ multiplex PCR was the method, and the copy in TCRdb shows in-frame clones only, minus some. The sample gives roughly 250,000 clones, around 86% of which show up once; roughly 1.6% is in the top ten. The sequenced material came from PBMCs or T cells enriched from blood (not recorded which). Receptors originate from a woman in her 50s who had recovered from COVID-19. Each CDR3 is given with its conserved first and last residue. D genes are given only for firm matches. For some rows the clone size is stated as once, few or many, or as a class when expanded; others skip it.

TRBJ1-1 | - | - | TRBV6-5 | TGTGCCGGTCGAGACAGAACGGACACTGAAGCTTTCTTT | CAGRDRTDTEAFF
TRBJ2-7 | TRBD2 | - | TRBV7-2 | TGTGCCAGCAACAGACGTAGCGGGACTACCTACGAGCAGTACTTC | CASNRRSGTTYEQYF
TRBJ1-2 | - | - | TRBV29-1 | TGCAGCGTGGGGGGGGTAGGACGGCTACTTGGAACTGGCTACACCTTC | CSVGGVGRLLGTGYTF
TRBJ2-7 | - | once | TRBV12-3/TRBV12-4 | TGTGCCAGCAGTTTAGTGTCATACGAGCAGTACTTC | CASSLVSYEQYF
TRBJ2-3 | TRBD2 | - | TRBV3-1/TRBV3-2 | TGTGCCAGCAGCCAAGGCCTAGCGGGATACACAGATACGCAGTATTTT | CASSQGLAGYTDTQYF
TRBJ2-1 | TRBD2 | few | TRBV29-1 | TGCAGCGTTGGGCCAGCGGGAGGGGGTACCTACAATGAGCAGTTCTTC | CSVGPAGGGTYNEQFF
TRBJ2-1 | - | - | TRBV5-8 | TGTGCCAGCACCACCTACAATGAGCAGTTCTTC | CASTTYNEQFF
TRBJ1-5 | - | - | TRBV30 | TGTGCCTGGAGTGGCGATTTTAAGCGTGGGTCCACTCAGCCCCAGCATTTT | CAWSGDFKRGSTQPQHF
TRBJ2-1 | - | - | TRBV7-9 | TGTGCCAGCAGCTTAAGCAACGGTGAGCAGTTCTTC | CASSLSNGEQFF
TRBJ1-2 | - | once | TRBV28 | TGTGCCAGCAGTTTAAACAGGGCTGCCTATGGCTACACCTTC | CASSLNRAAYGYTF
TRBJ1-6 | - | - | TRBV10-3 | TGTGCCATCACGAGCAGGGATGATTCACCCCTCCACTTT | CAITSRDDSPLHF
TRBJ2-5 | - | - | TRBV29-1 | TGCAGCGTTGACCGGCAGGGGCAAGAGACCCAGTACTTC | CSVDRQGQETQYF
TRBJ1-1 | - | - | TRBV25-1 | TGTGCCAGCATCGCGGAGGGAGGGACTGAAGCTTTCTTT | CASIAEGGTEAFF
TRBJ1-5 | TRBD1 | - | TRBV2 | TGTGCCAGCAGACAGGGGGCTGGTCAGCCCCAGCATTTT | CASRQGAGQPQHF
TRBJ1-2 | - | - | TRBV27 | TGTGCCAGCACTACGTGGGGCTACACCTTC | CASTTWGYTF
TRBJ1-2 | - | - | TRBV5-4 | TGTGCCAGCAGCTTGGACAGCAACTATGGCTACACCTTC | CASSLDSNYGYTF
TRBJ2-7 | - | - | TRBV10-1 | TGCGCCAGCAGTTGGGGGGAGTATGTGCAGTACTTC | CASSWGEYVQYF
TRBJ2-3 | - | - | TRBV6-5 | TGTGCCAGCAGTACTCCCCTCGGCACAGATACGCAGTATTTT | CASSTPLGTDTQYF
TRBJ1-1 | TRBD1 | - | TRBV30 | TGTGCCTGGAGTACGAAACAGGGGAAGAACACTGAAGCTTTCTTT | CAWSTKQGKNTEAFF
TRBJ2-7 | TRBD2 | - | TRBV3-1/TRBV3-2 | TGTGCCAGCAGCCAAGGACCTACTAGCGGGGCTTTTCCTTTGTACGAGCAGTACTTC | CASSQGPTSGAFPLYEQYF
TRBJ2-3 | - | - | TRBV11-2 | TGTGCCAGCAGCTTAGGGGCGAGCAGCCACACAGATACGCAGTATTTT | CASSLGASSHTDTQYF
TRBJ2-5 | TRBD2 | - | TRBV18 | TGTGCCAGCTCACTCCTAGCGGGACCCCAAGAGACCCAGTACTTC | CASSLLAGPQETQYF
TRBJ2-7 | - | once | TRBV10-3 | TGTGCCATCAGTGAACAGCTCTACGAGCAGTACTTC | CAISEQLYEQYF
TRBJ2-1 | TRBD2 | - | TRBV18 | TGTGCCAGCTCATCCACTAGCGTCGGCTACAATGAGCAGTTCTTC | CASSSTSVGYNEQFF
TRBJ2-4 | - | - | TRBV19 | TGTGCCCCCAAGCATTGGGGACAACCACTAGCCAAAAACATTCAGTACTTC | CAPKHWGQPLAKNIQYF
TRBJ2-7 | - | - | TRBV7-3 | TGTGCCAGCAGCCGCACGGCCGGGTCCTCCGAGCAGTACTTC | CASSRTAGSSEQYF
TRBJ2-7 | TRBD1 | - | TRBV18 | TGTGCCAGCTCCCAAGAGGGGGCGATGTCAGGCGAGCAGTACTTC | CASSQEGAMSGEQYF
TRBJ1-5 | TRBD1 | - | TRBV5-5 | TGTGCCAGCAGCTTGGCCGACAGGGAGTATCAGCCCCAGCATTTT | CASSLADREYQPQHF
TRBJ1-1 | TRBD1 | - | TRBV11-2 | TGTGCCAGCAGCTCCTACGGACAGGGACTGAAAGCTTTCTTT | CASSSYGQGLKAFF
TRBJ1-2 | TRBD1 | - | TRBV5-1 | TGCGCCAGCAGCTTGGGGACAGGGGGTTATGGCTACACCTTC | CASSLGTGGYGYTF
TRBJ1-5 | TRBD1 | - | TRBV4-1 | TGCGCCAGCAGCCAAGTTTCAGGACAGGGCTTTCAGCCCCAGCATTTT | CASSQVSGQGFQPQHF
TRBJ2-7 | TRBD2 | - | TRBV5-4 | TGTGCCAGCAGCTTGCCAGCGGGAGGGGCCTCCCTCTACGAGCAGTACTTC | CASSLPAGGASLYEQYF
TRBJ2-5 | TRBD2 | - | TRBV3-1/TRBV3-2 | TGTGCCAGCAGCCCCGGGGGGTTGGAGACCCAGTACTTC | CASSPGGLETQYF
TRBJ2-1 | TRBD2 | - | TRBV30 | TGTGCCTGGAGTGGCGGACTAGCGTTGAGCTCCTACAATGAGCAGTTCTTC | CAWSGGLALSSYNEQFF
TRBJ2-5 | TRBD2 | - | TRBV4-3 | TGCGCCAGCAGCCCACCTGGGCTAGCGGCGCAAGAGACCCAGTACTTC | CASSPPGLAAQETQYF
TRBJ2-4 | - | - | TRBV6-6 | TGTGCCAGCAGCGACAGGACCTCAGACATTCAGTACTTC | CASSDRTSDIQYF
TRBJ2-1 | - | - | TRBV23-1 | TGCGCTCCAGTCCTCAGTGAGCAGTTCTTC | CAPVLSEQFF
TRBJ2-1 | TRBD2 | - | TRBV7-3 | TGTGCCAGCAGCTTAGGGACTAGCAATGAGCAGTTCTTC | CASSLGTSNEQFF
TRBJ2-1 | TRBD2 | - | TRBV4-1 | TGCGCCAGCAGCCAAGGAGCGGGAGCCCACAATGAGCAGTTCTTC | CASSQGAGAHNEQFF
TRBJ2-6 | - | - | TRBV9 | TGTGCCAGCAGCCCTTACTCTGGGGCCAACGTCCTGACTTTC | CASSPYSGANVLTF
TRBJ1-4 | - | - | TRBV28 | TGTGCCAGCAGTTTGTTGAGGTCTAATGAAAAACTGTTTTTT | CASSLLRSNEKLFF
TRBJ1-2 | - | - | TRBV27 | TGTGCCAGCAGTTACACGTCGGGCTATGGCTACACCTTC | CASSYTSGYGYTF
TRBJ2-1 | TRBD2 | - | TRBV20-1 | TGCAGTGCTAGTAAGAGGGCTAGCGGAAAATACAATGAGCAGTTCTTC | CSASKRASGKYNEQFF
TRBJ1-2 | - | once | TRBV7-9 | TGTGCCAGCAGCTTAACGACAGCCAACTATGGCTACACCTTC | CASSLTTANYGYTF
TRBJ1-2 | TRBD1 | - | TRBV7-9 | TGTGCCAGCAGCTGGGGACAGGGAGACTATGGCTACACCTTC | CASSWGQGDYGYTF
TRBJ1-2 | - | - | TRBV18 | TGTGCCAGCTCACCCTTCTTAAGAGGCGACTATGGCTACACCTTC | CASSPFLRGDYGYTF
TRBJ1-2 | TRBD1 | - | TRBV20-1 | TGCAGTGCCACGACAGGGCTTGGCTACACCTTC | CSATTGLGYTF
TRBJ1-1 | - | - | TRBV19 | TGTGCCAGTAGTATAACTCAGGATAACACTGAAGCTTTCTTT | CASSITQDNTEAFF
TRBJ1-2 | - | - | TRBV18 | TGTGCCAGCTCACCAGGGCATGGCTACACCTTC | CASSPGHGYTF
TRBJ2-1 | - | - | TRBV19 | TGTGCCAGTAGTTTCCCGACAGCCAATGAGCAGTTCTTC | CASSFPTANEQFF
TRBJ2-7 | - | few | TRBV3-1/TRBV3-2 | TGTGCCAGCAGCGCGCGCTACGAGCAGTACTTC | CASSARYEQYF
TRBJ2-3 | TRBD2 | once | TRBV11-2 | TGTGCCAGCAGCTTTGGCGGGAGGTGGGGCACAGATACGCAGTATTTT | CASSFGGRWGTDTQYF
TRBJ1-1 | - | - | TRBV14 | TGTGCCAGCAGCCCTAGCGGGGACGAAGCTTTCTTT | CASSPSGDEAFF
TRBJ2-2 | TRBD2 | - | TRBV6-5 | TGTGCCAGCAGTTTGGGACTAGTGGCCGGGGAGCTGTTTTTT | CASSLGLVAGELFF
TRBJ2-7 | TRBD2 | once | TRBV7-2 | TGTGCCAGCAGCCTCTTAGCGGGAGCGGAAGGACGCTCCTACGAGCAGTACTTC | CASSLLAGAEGRSYEQYF
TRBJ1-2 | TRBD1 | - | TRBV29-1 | TGCAGCGGCGGACAGGACCGGTATGGCTACACCTTC | CSGGQDRYGYTF
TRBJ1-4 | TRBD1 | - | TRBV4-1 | TGCGCCAGCAGCGCAATCCGGGACAGGGGGCAGGGTGAAAAACTGTTTTTT | CASSAIRDRGQGEKLFF
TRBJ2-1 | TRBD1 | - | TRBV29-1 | TGCAGCGCCCGGGACAGGGAGTCCTACAATGAGCAGTTCTTC | CSARDRESYNEQFF
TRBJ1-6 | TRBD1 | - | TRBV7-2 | TGTGCCAGCAGCTTTACAGGGGGCTCAAGTAATTCACCCCTCCACTTT | CASSFTGGSSNSPLHF
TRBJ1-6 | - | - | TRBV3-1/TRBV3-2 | TGTGCCAGCAGCCTAGGACATTATAATTCACCCCTCCACTTT | CASSLGHYNSPLHF